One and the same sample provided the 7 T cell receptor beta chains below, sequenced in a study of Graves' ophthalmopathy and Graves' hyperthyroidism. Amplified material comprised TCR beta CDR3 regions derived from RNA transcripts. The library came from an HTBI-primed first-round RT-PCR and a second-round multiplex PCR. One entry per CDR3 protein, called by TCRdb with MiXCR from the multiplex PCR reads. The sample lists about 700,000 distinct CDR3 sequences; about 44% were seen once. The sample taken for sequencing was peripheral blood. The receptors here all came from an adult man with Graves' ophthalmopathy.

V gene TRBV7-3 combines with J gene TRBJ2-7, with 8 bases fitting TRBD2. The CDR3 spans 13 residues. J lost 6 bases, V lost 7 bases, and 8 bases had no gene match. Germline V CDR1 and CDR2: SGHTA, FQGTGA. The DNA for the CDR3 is TGTGCCAGCAAGGGGTGGACTAGCCTCGAGCAGTACTTC. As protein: CASKGWTSLEQYF.

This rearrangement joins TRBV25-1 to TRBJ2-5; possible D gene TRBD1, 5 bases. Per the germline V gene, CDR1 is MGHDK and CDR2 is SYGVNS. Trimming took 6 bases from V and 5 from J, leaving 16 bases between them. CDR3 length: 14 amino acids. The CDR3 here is CASSNRQRSETQYF. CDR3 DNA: TGTGCCAGCAGCAACCGACAGAGATCGGAGACCCAGTACTTC.

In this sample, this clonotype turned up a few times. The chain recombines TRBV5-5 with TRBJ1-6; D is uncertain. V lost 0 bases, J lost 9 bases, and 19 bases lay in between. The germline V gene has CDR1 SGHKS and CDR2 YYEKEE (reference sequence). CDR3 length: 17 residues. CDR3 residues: CASSLGGRLGFGSPLHF. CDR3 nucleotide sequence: TGTGCCAGCAGCTTGGGGGGTCGCCTGGGTTTTGGTTCACCCCTCCACTTT.

Here the CDR3 reads CASTLGTGDEQFF. The CDR3 DNA reads TGTGCCAGCACCCTAGGGACAGGGGATGAGCAGTTCTTC. This rearrangement joins TRBV2 to TRBJ2-1; TRBD1 matches 10 bases. Germline V gene sequence: CDR1 SNHLY, CDR2 FYNNEI. The J segment lost 8 bases and the V segment lost 7 bases, leaving 5 bases of the junction unmatched. The CDR3 loop spans 13 amino acids. Full variable domain (missing parts from reference TRBV2 and TRBJ2-1): EPEVTQTPSHQVTQMGQEVILRCVPISNHLYFYWYRQILGQKVEFLVSFYNNEISEKSEIFDDQFSVERPDGSNFTLKIRSTKLEDSAMYFCASTLGTGDEQFFGPGTRLTVL.

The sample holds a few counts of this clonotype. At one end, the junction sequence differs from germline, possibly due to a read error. CDR3 loop: CASSPIQANGYTF. CDR3 sequence (DNA): TGTGCCAGCAGTCCGATCCAGGCGAATGGCTACACCTTC. The V gene is TRBV10-3, the J gene TRBJ1-2; no firm D call. The CDR3 is made up of 13 amino acids. Germline CDR1 ENHRY, CDR2 SYGVKD.

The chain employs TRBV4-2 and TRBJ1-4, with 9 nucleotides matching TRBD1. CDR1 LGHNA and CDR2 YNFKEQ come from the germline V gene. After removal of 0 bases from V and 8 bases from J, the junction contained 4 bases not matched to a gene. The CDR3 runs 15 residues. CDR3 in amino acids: CASSQEYRGREKLFF. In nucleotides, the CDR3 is TGTGCCAGCAGCCAAGAGTACAGGGGGCGGGAAAAACTGTTTTTT.

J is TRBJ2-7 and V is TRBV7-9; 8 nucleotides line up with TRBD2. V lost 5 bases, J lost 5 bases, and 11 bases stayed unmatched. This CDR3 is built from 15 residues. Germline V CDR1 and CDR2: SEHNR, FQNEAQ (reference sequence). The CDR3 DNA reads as TGTGCCAGCAGCCCGCGGACTAGCCCGATTGACGAGCAGTACTTC. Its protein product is CASSPRTSPIDEQYF.